Shown below are 9 T cell receptor beta chains from a single sample sequenced in a study of cytomegalovirus exposure and HLA in healthy donors. Researchers ran the PCR with 60 Vbeta and 13 Jbeta primers. Assay used: immunoSEQ multiplex PCR; TCRdb lists only in-frame clones, some missing. Here the sample spans about 110,000 clones, 15% being singletons. Sequenced sample: PBMCs. These receptor sequences come from a woman aged 18-35 years in good health and CMV-seronegative.

The chain carries TRBV30 and TRBJ1-4; the match to TRBD1 covers 9 bases. The CDR3 contains 15 residues. Germline CDR1 and CDR2: GTSNPN and SVGIG (reference sequence). V lost 1 base to trimming and J lost 8 bases; unmatched junction nucleotides: 8. The CDR3 reads CAWSADSTGGEKLFF. The CDR3, as DNA: TGTGCCTGGAGTGCCGATTCGACAGGGGGAGAAAAACTGTTTTTT. Full variable domain (missing parts from reference TRBV30 and TRBJ1-4): SQTIHQWPATLVQPVGSPLSLECTVEGTSNPNLYWYRQAAGRGLQLLFYSVGIGQISSEVPQNLSASRPQDRQFILSSKKLLLSDSGFYLCAWSADSTGGEKLFFGSGTQLSVL.

This clone was detected a few times. This sequence joins TRBV6-1 and TRBJ1-4; possibly TRBD1 for D (5 bases). Germline values: CDR1 MNHNS, CDR2 SASEGT. The germline V and J ends were trimmed by 8 bases and 5 bases, with 18 bases remaining between them. The CDR3 totals 15 residues. CDR3 bases: TGTGCCAGCGCGCGGGGGAGGGGTAGGAATGAAAAACTGTTTTTT. Translation gives CASARGRGRNEKLFF.

V usage is TRBV9 and J usage is TRBJ1-1; D remains ambiguous. The CDR3 has 14 amino acids. CDR1 and CDR2 from the germline V gene are SGDLS and YYNGEE. Trimming cost V 3 bases and J 3 bases, with 12 bases left between them. As DNA, the CDR3 is TGTGCCAGCAGCGGGAGGGTAAAGGACACTGAAGCTTTCTTT. Translating gives CASSGRVKDTEAFF. The full variable domain, rest sourced from reference TRBV9 and TRBJ1-1, is DSGVTQTPKHLITATGQRVTLRCSPRSGDLSVYWYQQSLDQGLQFLIQYYNGEERAKGNILERFSAQQFPDLHSELNLSSLELGDSALYFCASSGRVKDTEAFFGQGTRLTVV.

The chain has TRBV2 and TRBJ1-5; 10 nucleotides line up with TRBD1. This CDR3 has 13 residues. J gave up 7 bases and V 6 bases, and 3 bases lay outside the gene matches. Germline V gene sequence: CDR1 SNHLY, CDR2 FYNNEI. Written as DNA, the CDR3 is TGTGCCAGCAGCGGGACAGGGGTGCAGCCCCAGCATTTT. Protein sequence: CASSGTGVQPQHF.

The chain's CDR3 is CASSHQTGSPEAFF. In DNA form, the CDR3 reads TGTGCCAGCAGCCACCAGACAGGGTCCCCTGAAGCTTTCTTT. This chain links TRBV28 with TRBJ1-1; 7 positions agree with TRBD1. The trim removed 6 bases at V and 6 bases at J, leaving 10 bases unmatched. Germline V gene sequence: CDR1 MDHEN, CDR2 SYDVKM. The CDR3 loop spans 14 amino acids.

The chain links TRBV5-1 to TRBJ2-1; D is perhaps TRBD2 (6 bases). Germline CDR1 reads SGHRS; CDR2 reads YFSETQ. This CDR3 is 15 amino acids long. V was cut by 3 bases and J by 4 bases, with 14 bases left in between. CDR3 in DNA: TGCGCCAGCAGCTCGGGGGACTCGAGGTACAATGAGCAGTTCTTC. Translation gives CASSSGDSRYNEQFF.

The CDR3 DNA reads as TGTGCCAGCAGCTTCAGCAGGGGCTCTGGCTACACCTTC. It codes for CASSFSRGSGYTF. The J gene is TRBJ1-2, the V gene TRBV5-5; possible D gene TRBD1, 6 bases. CDR1 is SGHKS, CDR2 YYEKEE, per germline (reference sequence). This CDR3 comprises 13 residues. Trimming removed 2 bases at V and 7 bases at J, with 12 bases between.

This clone came up a few times. J is TRBJ1-1 and V is TRBV2, with D perhaps TRBD1 (6 bases). CDR3 size: 11 residues. The ends were cut back, 10 bases at V and 4 bases at J, with 10 bases in the middle. Germline lookup yields CDR1 SNHLY and CDR2 FYNNEI. CDR3 in amino acids: CATNRVTEAFF. CDR3 in DNA: TGTGCCACGAACAGGGTCACTGAAGCTTTCTTT.

The chain couples TRBV7-6 to TRBJ2-5, with TRBD1 matching 7 bases. This CDR3 has 15 residues. Per the germline V gene, CDR1 is SGHVS and CDR2 is FNYEAQ. J lost 4 bases, V lost 1 base, and 6 bases had no gene match. The CDR3 coding sequence is TGTGCCAGCAGCTTAGGGACAGGTTATGGAGAGACCCAGTACTTC. This translates into CASSLGTGYGETQYF.